These T cell receptor beta chains were read from a single sample in a study of T cell repertoires in aging, cancer and after chemotherapy. TCRdb itself ran the multiplex PCR reads through MiXCR, one entry per CDR3 protein. The sample has fewer than 15,000 distinct CDR3 sequences, approximately 34% seen once. Sequences were obtained from blood. These receptors were collected from a human donor in good health. The donor label of this sample is uncertain. The CDR3 runs from the conserved cysteine through the conserved F or W. The D gene is left open where the match is weak. Clone size is given for some rows only: seen once, a few or many times, or a class if the clone is expanded.

D gene	clone size	V gene	J gene	CDR3 protein	CDR3 DNA
NA	NA	TRBV19	TRBJ1-6	CASSSDRENSPLHF	TGTGCCAGTAGTAGTGATCGGGAGAATTCACCCCTCCACTTT
NA	medium-sized	TRBV29-1	TRBJ2-2	CSVGEGRLFF	TGCAGCGTTGGGGAAGGGCGGCTGTTTTTT
TRBD2	NA	TRBV6-1	TRBJ2-2	CASSGLVGGPGELFF	TGTGCCAGCAGCGGACTAGTGGGAGGGCCTGGGGAGCTGTTTTTT
NA	NA	TRBV6-5	TRBJ2-1	CASNQGSPMRNNEQFF	TGTGCCAGCAACCAGGGTTCCCCGATGAGGAACAATGAGCAGTTCTTC
NA	NA	TRBV12-3/TRBV12-4	TRBJ2-3	CASSLWSPEDTQYF	TGTGCCAGCAGTTTATGGTCTCCCGAGGATACGCAGTATTTT
NA	few	TRBV6-1	TRBJ2-7	CASSEGEAAEQYF	TGTGCCAGCAGTGAAGGAGAGGCAGCCGAGCAGTACTTC
TRBD2	medium-sized	TRBV19	TRBJ2-2	CASTLSGISTGELFF	TGTGCCAGTACCCTTAGCGGGATTAGTACCGGGGAGCTGTTTTTT
NA	few	TRBV12-3/TRBV12-4	TRBJ1-3	CASTPGNTIYF	TGTGCCAGCACTCCCGGAAACACCATATATTTT
NA	NA	TRBV18	TRBJ2-5	CASSGPQETQYF	TGTGCCAGCTCAGGTCCCCAAGAGACCCAGTACTTC
TRBD2	few	TRBV12-3/TRBV12-4	TRBJ2-1	CASRPTSGHGESEQFF	TGTGCCAGCAGACCCACTAGCGGCCACGGAGAGAGTGAGCAGTTCTTC
NA	NA	TRBV5-1	TRBJ1-5	CASSLDGRGGNQPQHF	TGCGCCAGCAGCTTGGATGGTCGCGGAGGCAATCAGCCCCAGCATTTT
NA	NA	TRBV7-9	TRBJ2-7	CASSAGGYEQYF	TGTGCCAGCAGCGCAGGAGGGTACGAGCAGTACTTC
NA	medium-sized	TRBV29-1	TRBJ2-5	CSVDPIMGTQYF	TGCAGCGTTGACCCGATTATGGGGACCCAGTACTTC
TRBD1	few	TRBV19	TRBJ2-1	CASRAGQGAYNEQFF	TGTGCCAGTAGGGCGGGACAGGGGGCCTACAATGAGCAGTTCTTC
NA	few	TRBV12-3/TRBV12-4	TRBJ2-2	CASSPRDRSTGELFF	TGTGCCAGCAGTCCACGTGACAGGAGCACCGGGGAGCTGTTTTTT
NA	NA	TRBV5-6	TRBJ1-2	CASSPAHGGTRDYGYTF	TGTGCCAGCAGCCCTGCCCACGGAGGGACTCGGGACTATGGCTACACCTTC
TRBD1	once	TRBV6-1	TRBJ1-5	CASSEEEGANQPQHF	TGTGCCAGCAGTGAAGAGGAGGGGGCCAATCAGCCCCAGCATTTT
NA	NA	TRBV27	TRBJ2-1	CASSFSLLSASPYNEQFF	TGTGCCAGCAGTTTTAGTCTTCTAAGCGCAAGCCCCTACAATGAGCAGTTCTTC
NA	medium-sized	TRBV15	TRBJ2-2	CATSSRADLTGELFF	TGTGCCACCAGCAGCAGGGCGGATCTCACCGGGGAGCTGTTTTTT
TRBD1	few	TRBV27	TRBJ2-1	CASSYRTGQFF	TGTGCCAGCAGTTATAGGACAGGGCAGTTCTTC
NA	NA	TRBV30	TRBJ1-1	CAWSTITGQGAAFF	TGTGCCTGGAGTACAATAACAGGTCAAGGGGCAGCTTTCTTT
NA	NA	TRBV19	TRBJ2-1	CASSIVLRNERFF	TGTGCCAGTAGTATAGTTTTACGGAATGAGCGGTTCTTC
NA	few	TRBV19	TRBJ2-1	CASRELAGNNEQFF	TGTGCCAGTAGGGAATTGGCGGGTAACAATGAGCAGTTCTTC
NA	NA	TRBV5-1	TRBJ2-7	CASSQDKYEQYF	TGCGCCAGCAGCCAGGACAAGTACGAGCAGTACTTC